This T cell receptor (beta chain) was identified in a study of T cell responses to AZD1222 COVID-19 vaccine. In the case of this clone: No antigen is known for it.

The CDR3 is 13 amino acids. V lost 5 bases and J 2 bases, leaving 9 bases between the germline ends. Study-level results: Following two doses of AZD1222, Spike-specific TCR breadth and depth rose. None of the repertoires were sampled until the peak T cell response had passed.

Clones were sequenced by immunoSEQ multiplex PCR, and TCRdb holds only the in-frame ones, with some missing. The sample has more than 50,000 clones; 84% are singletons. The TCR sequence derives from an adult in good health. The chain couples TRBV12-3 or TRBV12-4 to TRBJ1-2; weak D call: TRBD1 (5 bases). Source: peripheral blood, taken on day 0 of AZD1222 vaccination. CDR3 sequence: CASSVDSNYGYTF. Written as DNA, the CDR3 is TGTGCCAGCAGTGTCGACAGCAACTATGGCTACACCTTC.